The 2 T cell receptor beta chains in this list originate from one sample, sequenced in a study of blood T cell repertoires in COVID-19. Sequencing was performed with immunoSEQ multiplex PCR; in TCRdb, only in-frame clones are kept and a portion is missing. The repertoire has about 97,000 clones, more than 75% of them found once; the top ten carry just under 20%. Sample: peripheral blood. Every receptor here comes from a human donor in a cohort sampled during active COVID-19.

The chain has TRBV28 and TRBJ2-7, with D maybe TRBD1 (5 bases). V lost 5 bases, J lost 4 bases, and 21 bases lay in between. Per germline, CDR1 MDHEN and CDR2 SYDVKM. The CDR3 extends over 16 amino acids. The CDR3 reads CASSTALRERKYEQYF. DNA of the CDR3: TGTGCCAGCAGTACCGCCCTCAGGGAAAGAAAATACGAGCAGTACTTC.

The J gene is TRBJ1-5, the V gene TRBV20-1; D perhaps matches TRBD1 (6 bases). With 3 bases removed from V and 2 bases from J, the gap between germline ends came to 14 bases. The length of the CDR3 is 15 residues. Germline CDR1 is DFQATT and CDR2 is SNEGSKA (reference sequence). This CDR3 is CSASRGTSGNQPQHF. In DNA, the CDR3 is TGCAGTGCTAGTAGGGGGACCTCAGGCAATCAGCCCCAGCATTTT.